Shown below are 27 T cell receptor beta chains from a single sample sequenced in a study of blood T cell repertoires in COVID-19. Some clones are missing from TCRdb's copy, which holds only in-frame ones; the method was immunoSEQ multiplex PCR. This table has some 320,000 clones, around 87% appearing once. Source material: PBMCs or T cells enriched from blood (not recorded which). These receptors all stem from a woman in her twenties or thirties who had recovered from COVID-19.

This chain links TRBV4-3 with TRBJ2-7; TRBD1 matches at 11 bases. Germline-derived CDR1 and CDR2 are LGHNA and YSLEER. V was clipped by 1 base and J by 5 bases; unmatched bases: 7. There are 16 residues in the CDR3. CDR3 nucleotide sequence: TGCGCCAGCAGCCAAGTCCCACGGACAGGGGGCGACGAGCAGTACTTC. Its translation: CASSQVPRTGGDEQYF.

The sample holds one count of this clone. Other DNA sequences of this sample code for an identical CDR3. V usage is TRBV5-5 and J usage is TRBJ1-2; 8 bases match TRBD1. CDR1 and CDR2 from the germline V gene are SGHKS and YYEKEE (reference sequence). J gave up 2 bases and V 2 bases, and 5 bases lay outside the gene matches. This CDR3 has 15 amino acids. In DNA, the CDR3 is TGTGCCAGCAGCTTAGGGGGGACAGGCAACTATGGCTACACCTTC. This translates into CASSLGGTGNYGYTF.

The chain employs TRBV6-5 and TRBJ2-7, with a tentative D call TRBD1 (5 bases). This CDR3 region has 15 residues. From germline, CDR1 is MNHEY and CDR2 SVGAGI. V was cut by 8 bases and J by 2 bases, with 19 bases left in between. CDR3 bases: TGTGCCAGCTCTACTCGGCAGGGTAGGACCTACGAGCAGTACTTC. This codes for CASSTRQGRTYEQYF.

This clone was found a few times. The J gene is TRBJ1-2, the V gene TRBV7-8; D gene uncertain. The CDR3 is 14 residues long. Germline CDR1 reads SGHVS; CDR2 reads FQNEAQ. Trimming removed 5 bases from V and 6 bases from J, with 16 bases in between. The CDR3, as DNA: TGTGCCAGCAGCCCGCGAACGGGGTTCGATGGCTACACCTTC. Translation: CASSPRTGFDGYTF. The full variable domain, completed using reference TRBV7-8 and TRBJ1-2, is GAGVSQSPRYKVAKRGQDVALRCDPISGHVSLFWYQQALGQGPEFLTYFQNEAQLDKSGLPSDRFFAERPEGSVSTLKIQRTQQEDSAVYLCASSPRTGFDGYTFGSGTRLTVV.

This clone was observed a few times. The genes are TRBV20-1 and TRBJ2-3; the match to TRBD2 covers 7 bases. The CDR3 spans 11 residues. CDR1 and CDR2 (germline): DFQATT, SNEGSKA (reference sequence). The CDR3 sequence: CSGVLAYTQYF. CDR3 coding DNA: TGCAGCGGGGTACTAGCGTATACGCAGTATTTT.

The chain carries TRBV27 and TRBJ1-5; 9 bases map to TRBD1. Germline CDR1 MNHEY, CDR2 SMNVEV (reference sequence). The V gene end was trimmed by 6 bases and the J gene end by 4 bases; junction bases not matched to a gene: 7. The CDR3 covers 15 residues. The CDR3 coding sequence is TGTGCCAGCAGAAGGACAGGGGTCCGAAATCAGCCCCAGCATTTT. Its protein is CASRRTGVRNQPQHF.

V usage is TRBV7-9 and J usage is TRBJ1-2; D gene ambiguous. The CDR3 is 14 residues long. V was cut by 0 bases and J by 8 bases, with 13 bases left in between. CDR1 and CDR2 from the germline V gene are SEHNR and FQNEAQ (reference sequence). The CDR3 DNA reads as TGTGCCAGCAGCTTAGCGATAGAGGGATGGGGCTACACCTTC. The encoded protein is CASSLAIEGWGYTF.

The rearrangement links TRBV7-6 to TRBJ2-7; weak D call: TRBD1 (6 bases). Germline V CDR1 and CDR2: SGHVS, FNYEAQ. This CDR3 contains 11 residues. V lost 6 bases to trimming and J lost 7 bases, with 10 bases between them. DNA for the CDR3: TGTGCCAGCAGTGTAGGGGGTGAGCAGTACTTC. Amino acid sequence: CASSVGGEQYF. Together with reference TRBV7-6 and TRBJ2-7, the CDR3 gives the full variable domain: GAGVSQSPRYKVTKRGQDVALRCDPISGHVSLYWYRQALGQGPEFLTYFNYEAQQDKSGLPNDRFSAERPEGSISTLTIQRTEQRDSAMYRCASSVGGEQYFGPGTRLTVT.

Only one count was recorded for this clone. This chain uses TRBV7-3 with TRBJ1-4; TRBD1 agrees at 8 bases. From germline, CDR1 is SGHTA and CDR2 FQGTGA. The V segment lost 6 bases and the J segment 3 bases; nucleotides outside the gene matches: 12. The length of the CDR3 is 17 residues. CDR3 region: CASSSQGDINPNEKLFF. CDR3 nucleotide sequence: TGTGCCAGCAGTTCACAGGGGGATATCAATCCTAATGAAAAACTGTTTTTT. The full variable domain, its missing parts supplied by reference TRBV7-3 and TRBJ1-4, is GAGVSQTPSNKVTEKGKYVELRCDPISGHTALYWYRQSLGQGPEFLIYFQGTGAADDSGLPNDRFFAVRPEGSVSTLKIQRTERGDSAVYLCASSSQGDINPNEKLFFGSGTQLSVL.

The chain uses TRBV3-1 (or the pseudogene TRBV3-2) and TRBJ2-7; 7 bases agree with TRBD2. CDR3 size: 16 residues. V was pared by 4 bases and J by 0 bases, with 9 bases of the junction left unmatched. CDR1 is LGHDT and CDR2 is YNNKEL in the germline V gene (reference sequence). CDR3 in amino acids: CASSPPPRGSSYEQYF. CDR3 in DNA: TGTGCCAGCAGCCCGCCCCCGCGCGGGAGCTCCTACGAGCAGTACTTC.

J is TRBJ2-2 and V is TRBV19; D possibly corresponds to TRBD1 (6 bases). This CDR3 spans 14 amino acids. Per the germline V gene, CDR1 is LNHDA and CDR2 is SQIVND (reference sequence). Deletions cut 6 bases from V and 5 bases from J, with 13 bases between. As DNA, the CDR3 is TGTGCCAGTAGGGGGGCTAGAGGAACCGGGGAGCTGTTTTTT. Protein product: CASRGARGTGELFF.

This chain uses TRBV19 with TRBJ2-5, with D tentatively TRBD1 (6 bases). Germline V gene lookup returns CDR1 LNHDA and CDR2 SQIVND (reference sequence). Trimming pared 0 bases from V and 1 base from J, leaving 12 bases between. The CDR3 spans 16 residues. The CDR3 DNA sequence: TGTGCCAGTAGTATAGATCGCTCAGGGGTCCAAGAGACCCAGTACTTC. Translating it yields CASSIDRSGVQETQYF.

J is TRBJ2-5 and V is TRBV7-8; 9 nucleotides line up with TRBD1. The J segment lost 5 bases and the V segment lost 5 bases, leaving 9 bases of the junction unmatched. The CDR3 consists of 15 residues. CDR1 is SGHVS, CDR2 FQNEAQ, per germline. In nucleotides, the CDR3 is TGTGCCAGCAGCAGTCCGGACAGGGGAACGGAGACCCAGTACTTC. This translates into CASSSPDRGTETQYF.

The V gene is TRBV11-2, the J gene TRBJ2-2; TRBD2 matches at 7 bases. CDR1 and CDR2 (germline): SGHAT, FQNNGV. This CDR3 is 17 amino acids long. V shed 1 base, J shed 1 base, and the junction held 6 bases outside the gene matches. The CDR3 DNA follows: TGTGCCAGCAGCTTAGTGGGTCTAGCGGTGAACACCGGGGAGCTGTTTTTT. It translates to CASSLVGLAVNTGELFF.

The table lists this clone with a few counts. V gene TRBV4-1 combines with J gene TRBJ1-1; 10 bases are a match to TRBD1. Germline V gene sequence: CDR1 MGHRA, CDR2 YSYEKL. Germline trimming cut 1 base from V and 6 bases from J; bases unmatched to any gene: 5. CDR3 length equals 15 residues. The CDR3 sequence is CASSQGTGGLSEAFF. The CDR3 bases are TGCGCCAGCAGCCAAGGGACAGGGGGATTATCTGAAGCTTTCTTT.

The genes are TRBV12-3 or TRBV12-4 and TRBJ1-1; D is ambiguous. This CDR3 region has 13 residues. The V end was cut by 4 bases, the J end by 1 base, with 7 bases between. Here the CDR3 DNA reads TGTGCCAGCAGTTCACCAGGGAACACTGAAGCTTTCTTT. Protein sequence: CASSSPGNTEAFF.

This clone was detected ten times or more. This chain links TRBV6-5 with TRBJ1-1; D is ambiguous. Trimming left V 0 bases short and J 5 bases short, with 13 bases between. CDR1 is MNHEY and CDR2 is SVGAGI in the germline V gene. The CDR3 extends over 15 amino acids. This CDR3 reads CASSYSSGDSTEAFF. Here the CDR3 DNA reads TGTGCCAGCAGTTACTCTTCCGGGGATTCGACTGAAGCTTTCTTT.

The V gene is TRBV5-1, the J gene TRBJ1-4; the D gene is possibly TRBD1 (6 bases). V shed 5 bases and J shed 3 bases, with 11 bases lying between them. This CDR3 has 14 amino acids. The germline V gene has CDR1 SGHRS and CDR2 YFSETQ. CDR3: CASRRQAPNEKLFF. The CDR3 coding sequence is TGCGCCAGCAGGCGACAGGCTCCTAATGAAAAACTGTTTTTT.

On this clone: Distinct nucleotide sequences in the sample also encode this CDR3. The V and J genes are TRBV2 and TRBJ1-1; TRBD1 aligns across 7 bases. This CDR3 region has 13 residues. V was clipped by 7 bases and J by 4 bases; unmatched bases: 6. Looked up from germline, CDR1 is SNHLY and CDR2 is FYNNEI. In DNA form, the CDR3 reads TGTGCCAGCACCACAGGGGCGGGCACTGAAGCTTTCTTT. Translating gives CASTTGAGTEAFF. Based on the CDR3 plus reference TRBV2 and TRBJ1-1, the full variable domain is EPEVTQTPSHQVTQMGQEVILRCVPISNHLYFYWYRQILGQKVEFLVSFYNNEISEKSEIFDDQFSVERPDGSNFTLKIRSTKLEDSAMYFCASTTGAGTEAFFGQGTRLTVV.

The rearrangement joins TRBV15 to TRBJ1-1; weak D call: TRBD1 (5 bases). The CDR3 extends over 12 amino acids. CDR1 is LNHNV and CDR2 is YYDKDF in the germline V gene (reference sequence). The V gene lost 7 bases and the J gene lost 8 bases, with 14 bases spanning the gap. The DNA for the CDR3 is TGTGCCACCAACCGCCCCCCAGGGGAAGCTTTCTTT. Protein sequence: CATNRPPGEAFF.

The CDR3 sequence: CASSYYEGGYEKLFF. The DNA for the CDR3 is TGTGCCAGCAGTTACTACGAGGGCGGATATGAAAAACTGTTTTTT. This chain joins TRBV6-5 and TRBJ1-4; D gene ambiguous. The CDR3 totals 15 residues. Trimming stripped 1 base from V and 6 bases from J, with 12 bases between. CDR1 is MNHEY and CDR2 is SVGAGI in the germline V gene.

The chain has TRBV5-1 and TRBJ1-4; 10 bases align to TRBD1. This CDR3 contains 15 residues. CDR1 and CDR2 from the germline V gene are SGHRS and YFSETQ. J was trimmed by 2 bases and V by 4 bases; bases with no gene match: 2. Written as DNA, the CDR3 is TGCGCCAGCAGCCCGGGACAGGGGACTAATGAAAAACTGTTTTTT. This encodes CASSPGQGTNEKLFF.

The CDR3 protein is CAWSGLGGADEQYF. The CDR3 DNA reads TGTGCCTGGAGTGGTTTAGGGGGGGCGGACGAGCAGTACTTC. The chain is built from TRBV30 and TRBJ2-7; D might be TRBD2 (7 bases). V dropped 1 base and J dropped 5 bases, with 15 bases sitting between them. The CDR3 is 14 residues long. The germline gives CDR1 GTSNPN, CDR2 SVGIG (reference sequence).

This clone was seen only once. The genes are TRBV27 and TRBJ1-4; D unclear. CDR3 length equals 15 residues. Germline V gene sequence: CDR1 MNHEY, CDR2 SMNVEV (reference sequence). Trimming took off 5 bases at V and 0 bases at J, with 10 bases between the two ends. CDR3 bases: TGTGCCAGCAGTACTCACGGGGCAACTAATGAAAAACTGTTTTTT. Protein: CASSTHGATNEKLFF.

The rearrangement uses TRBV20-1 and TRBJ2-7; D is uncertain. The CDR3 is 13 amino acids. The V gene lost 3 bases and the J gene lost 0 bases, with 9 bases spanning the gap. Germline values: CDR1 DFQATT, CDR2 SNEGSKA (reference sequence). In nucleotides, the CDR3 is TGCAGTGCTAGTGTGGCAACCTCCTACGAGCAGTACTTC. This encodes CSASVATSYEQYF.

The chain recombines TRBV14 with TRBJ2-2; 8 bases match TRBD1. The germline gives CDR1 SGHDN, CDR2 FVKESK. V lost 6 bases and J lost 0; bases outside the gene matches: 3. The CDR3 length is 15 residues. The CDR3 is CASRRQGTNTGELFF. The DNA for the CDR3 is TGTGCCAGCAGAAGACAGGGGACGAACACCGGGGAGCTGTTTTTT. Full variable domain (outside the CDR3, taken from reference TRBV14 and TRBJ2-2): EAGVTQFPSHSVIEKGQTVTLRCDPISGHDNLYWYRRVMGKEIKFLLHFVKESKQDESGMPNNRFLAERTGGTYSTLKVQPAELEDSGVYFCASRRQGTNTGELFFGEGSRLTVL.

J is TRBJ2-1 and V is TRBV2, with a tentative D call TRBD2 (6 bases). This CDR3 contains 13 residues. The germline V gene encodes CDR1 SNHLY and CDR2 FYNNEI. Trimming removed 1 base at V and 9 bases at J, with 10 bases between. In nucleotides, the CDR3 is TGTGCCAGCAGTGAAGGGGTAGCGGTTGAGCAGTTCTTC. The encoded protein is CASSEGVAVEQFF.